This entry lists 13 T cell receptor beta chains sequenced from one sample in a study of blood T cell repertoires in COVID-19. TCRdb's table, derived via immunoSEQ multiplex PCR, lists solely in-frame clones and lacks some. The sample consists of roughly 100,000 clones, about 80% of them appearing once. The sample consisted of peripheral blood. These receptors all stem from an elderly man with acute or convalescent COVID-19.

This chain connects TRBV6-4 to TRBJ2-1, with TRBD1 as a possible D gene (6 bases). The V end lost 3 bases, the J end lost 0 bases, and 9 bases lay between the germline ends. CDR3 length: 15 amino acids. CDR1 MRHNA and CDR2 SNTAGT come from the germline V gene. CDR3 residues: CASSERGNSYNEQFF. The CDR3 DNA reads TGTGCCAGCAGTGAAAGGGGGAACTCCTACAATGAGCAGTTCTTC.

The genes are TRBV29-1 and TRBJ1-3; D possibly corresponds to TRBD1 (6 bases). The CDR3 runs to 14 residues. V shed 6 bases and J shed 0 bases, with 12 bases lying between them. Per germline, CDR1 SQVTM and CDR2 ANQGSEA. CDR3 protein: CSVDTGSSGNTIYF. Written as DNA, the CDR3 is TGCAGCGTCGATACAGGGAGCTCTGGAAACACCATATATTTT.

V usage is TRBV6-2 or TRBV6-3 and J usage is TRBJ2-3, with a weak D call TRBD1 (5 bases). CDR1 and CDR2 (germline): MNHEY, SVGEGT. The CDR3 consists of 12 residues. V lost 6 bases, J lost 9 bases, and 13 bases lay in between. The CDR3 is CASSWGLETQYF. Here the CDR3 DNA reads TGTGCCAGCAGCTGGGGCCTGGAGACGCAGTATTTT.

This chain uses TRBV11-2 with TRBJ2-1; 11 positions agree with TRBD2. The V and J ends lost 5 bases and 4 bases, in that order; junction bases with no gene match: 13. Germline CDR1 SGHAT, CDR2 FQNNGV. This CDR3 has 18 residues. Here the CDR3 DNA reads TGTGCCAGCAGCCCCCGGACTAGCGGGTTTACCTCATACAATGAGCAGTTCTTC. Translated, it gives CASSPRTSGFTSYNEQFF.

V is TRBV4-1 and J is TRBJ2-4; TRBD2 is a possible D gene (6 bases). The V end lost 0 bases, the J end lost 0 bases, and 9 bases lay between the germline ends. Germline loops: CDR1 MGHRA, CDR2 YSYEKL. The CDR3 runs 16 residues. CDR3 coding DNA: TGCGCCAGCAGCCAAGAGGGGGGTCTAGCCAAAAACATTCAGTACTTC. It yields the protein CASSQEGGLAKNIQYF.

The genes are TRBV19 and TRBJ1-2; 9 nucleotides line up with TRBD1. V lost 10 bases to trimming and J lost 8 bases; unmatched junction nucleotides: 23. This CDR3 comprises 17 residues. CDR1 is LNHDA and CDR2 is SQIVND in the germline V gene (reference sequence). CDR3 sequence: CAIRAPPGTGPRGGYTF. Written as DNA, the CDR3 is TGTGCCATCCGAGCCCCTCCCGGGACAGGGCCAAGAGGGGGCTACACCTTC.

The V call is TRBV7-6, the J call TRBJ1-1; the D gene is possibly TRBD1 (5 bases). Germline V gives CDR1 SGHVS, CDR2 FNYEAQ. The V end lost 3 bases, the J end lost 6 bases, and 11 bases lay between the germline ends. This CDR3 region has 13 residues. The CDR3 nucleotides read TGTGCCAGCAGCTTCCGAGGGGAGGCTGAAGCTTTCTTT. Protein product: CASSFRGEAEAFF.

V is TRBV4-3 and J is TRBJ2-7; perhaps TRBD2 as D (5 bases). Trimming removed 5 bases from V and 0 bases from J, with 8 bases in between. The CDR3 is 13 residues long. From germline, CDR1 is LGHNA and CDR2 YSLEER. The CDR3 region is CASSVGSSYEQYF. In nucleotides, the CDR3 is TGCGCCAGCAGCGTGGGGAGCTCCTACGAGCAGTACTTC.

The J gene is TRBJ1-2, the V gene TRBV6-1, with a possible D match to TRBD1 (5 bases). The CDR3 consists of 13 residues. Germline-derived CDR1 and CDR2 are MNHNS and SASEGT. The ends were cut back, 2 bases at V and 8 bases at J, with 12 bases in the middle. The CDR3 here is CASSEPGGFGYTF. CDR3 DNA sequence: TGTGCCAGCAGTGAACCGGGGGGGTTCGGCTACACCTTC.

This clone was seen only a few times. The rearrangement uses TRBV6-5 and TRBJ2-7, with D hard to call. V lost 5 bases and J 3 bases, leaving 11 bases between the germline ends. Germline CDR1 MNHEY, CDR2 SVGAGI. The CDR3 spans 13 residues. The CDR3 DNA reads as TGTGCCAGCAGTAAAACTTCGATCTACGAGCAGTACTTC. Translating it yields CASSKTSIYEQYF.

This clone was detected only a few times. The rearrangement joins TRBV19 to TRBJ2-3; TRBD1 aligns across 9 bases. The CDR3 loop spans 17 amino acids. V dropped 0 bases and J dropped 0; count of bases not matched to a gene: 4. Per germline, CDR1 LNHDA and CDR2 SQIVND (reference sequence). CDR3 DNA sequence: TGTGCCAGTAGTATAGACCGGACAGGGGAGAGCACAGATACGCAGTATTTT. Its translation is CASSIDRTGESTDTQYF.

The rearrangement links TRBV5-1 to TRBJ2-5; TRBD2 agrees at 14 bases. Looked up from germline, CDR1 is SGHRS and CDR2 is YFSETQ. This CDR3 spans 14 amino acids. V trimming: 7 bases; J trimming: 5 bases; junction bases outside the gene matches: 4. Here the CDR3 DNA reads TGCGCCAGCGGGAGGACTAGCGGGAGGGAGACCCAGTACTTC. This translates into CASGRTSGRETQYF.

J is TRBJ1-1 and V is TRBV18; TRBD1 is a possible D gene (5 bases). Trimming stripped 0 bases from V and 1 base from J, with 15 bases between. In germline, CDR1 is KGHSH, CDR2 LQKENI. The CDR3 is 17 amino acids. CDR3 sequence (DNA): TGTGCCAGCTCACCACCGGGAAAAGGGGTGTCGAACACTGAAGCTTTCTTT. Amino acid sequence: CASSPPGKGVSNTEAFF.